This TCR beta chain was retrieved from a study of T-cell memory formation after mild COVID-19 (dated by TCRdb to about 2021). Regarding the complete study: Most TCR sequence clusters were specific to one of the two donors. T-cell clones expanding and contracting after mild COVID-19 in a couple of donors were tracked by longitudinal TCRalpha and TCRbeta repertoire sequencing. Two young, previously healthy adult volunteers made up the cohort, one male and one female. Broader findings and caveats from the paper: SARS-CoV-2 specificity was not confirmed for the second-wave clones peaking on day 37. Clones contracting from day 15 to 85 had balanced CD4/CD8 phenotypes, while a second wave expanding from day 15 to 37 was biased towards CD4+. Only a couple of mild cases were covered in the study, and larger cohorts including severe cases with pre-infection samples were considered necessary. Contracting CD4+ clones were found mainly in CM and EM memory subsets, while CD8+ clones were enriched in EMRA. Some responding clones were detected in pre-infection memory, which suggested that pre-existing cross-reactive memory T cells had joined the SARS-CoV-2 response.

The germline V gene (reference sequence) supplies CDR1 DFQATT and CDR2 SNEGSKA. The CDR3 runs 13 amino acids, cysteine and phenylalanine included. The retained sequence is limited to the CDR3, 39 bases, with the frame set at the first base. V is shortened by 1 base, J by 2 bases, and the region joining them spans 8 bases. Ficoll-Paque density gradient centrifugation was used to isolate PBMCs. TCRdb records Illumina NovaSeq 6000 as the sequencer. TCRalpha and TCRbeta cDNA libraries were built by 5'RACE with constant-segment primers, adding sample barcodes and unique molecular identifiers. RNA was extracted from every sample with Trizol reagent. Library amplification was performed in two PCR steps, and a second sample barcode and Illumina TruSeq adapters were introduced in the second step. Sequencing of the libraries was done on an Illumina NovaSeq, producing 2 x 150 bp paired-end reads. The study's own analysis went as follows. The reads were demultiplexed and collapsed into UMI-guided consensus sequences using migec v1.2.7. Using mixcr v2.1.11, UMI consensuses were aligned to TRA and TRB V and J templates and then assembled into clonotypes. Expanded or contracted clonotypes were those called significant by both edgeR and NoisET, with noise models trained on biological replicates. edgeR calls used a false discovery rate-adjusted p below 0.01 and a log2 fold-change threshold of 1. As an exploratory analysis of dynamics, max-normalized trajectories of the 1000 most abundant clonotypes were examined with PCA combined with hierarchical clustering. Each responding clone was given a CD4 or CD8 phenotype based on the CD4+ and CD8+ repertoires, which had been sequenced separately. TCRdb handled the public reads itself, with Q25 trimming in fastp and clone calling in MiXCR, and kept productive beta chains. Each entry is one CDR3 protein sequence, shown with its most common DNA and genes. TCRdb, not the authors, supplied the V and J calls. In all, the sample holds 250,000 to 400,000 distinct CDR3 sequences, and approximately 15% of those were seen once. The ten top clones hold roughly 23% of the sample.

In the case of this clonotype: What antigen it recognizes has not been identified. Within one base of it there is no much larger clone, and no base qualities were kept.

The rearrangement joined TRBV20-1 to TRBJ1-1; the D gene remains uncertain. Sequences were obtained from PBMCs or a T cell subset sorted from them (not recorded which). This sequence originates from a man aged 18 to 30 who had mild COVID-19 (a few samples of this study predate the infection). The sample titles of this study are shuffled in the database, so cell type and time point are left out; the donor was told from shared clones. The nucleotide sequence reads as follows: TGCAGTGCTAGAGGGAGACATAACACTGAAGCTTTCTTT. Translated, this gives CSARGRHNTEAFF.